A selection of T cell receptor beta chains follows, all from one sample in a study of cytotoxic CD8 clonotypes in ibrutinib-treated CLL. Sequenced by immunoSEQ multiplex PCR; TCRdb stores in-frame clones only, minus some. The sample holds 150,000 or so clones, 79% seen once. The material was PBMCs, obtained after 12 months of ibrutinib treatment. These receptors were obtained from a human donor with chronic lymphocytic leukemia. CDR3s leave out the opening cysteine and the closing phenylalanine or tryptophan. A D gene is named only where the DNA matches it firmly. Only part of the rows carry a size: once, few, many, or a class if the clone is expanded.

V	size	D	J	CDR3
TRBV5-1	.	TRBD1	TRBJ1-1	ASSDGQGWTEAF
TRBV7-6	.	.	TRBJ1-5	ASSFGLQGPQH
TRBV2	.	.	TRBJ2-7	ASRDRISSYEQY
TRBV19	.	.	TRBJ2-2	ASHRWPGELF
TRBV7-8	.	.	TRBJ1-1	ASSLGAGMNTEAF
TRBV4-3	.	.	TRBJ2-7	ASSQDYLYEQY
TRBV29-1	.	.	TRBJ1-2	SVEDRGVRGYT
TRBV29-1	.	TRBD1	TRBJ1-1	SAGTDFNTEAF
TRBV27	once	.	TRBJ2-2	ASSLTRGELF
TRBV5-1	.	.	TRBJ2-7	ASSLGAGYEQY
TRBV30	.	.	TRBJ2-3	AWSVGDTQY
TRBV4-2	.	TRBD1	TRBJ1-4	ASSQDRGQGGEKLF
TRBV20-1	.	TRBD1	TRBJ2-4	SKDRADIQY
TRBV15	.	.	TRBJ2-7	ATSRDVVTGSRYEQY
TRBV11-2	.	.	TRBJ1-4	ASSLGLGEVSNEKLF
TRBV9	few	TRBD2	TRBJ2-1	ASSVASSGATEQF
TRBV5-1	.	.	TRBJ1-4	ASSLAQNEKLF
TRBV6-6	.	.	TRBJ1-1	ASSYFLRNEAF
TRBV7-2	.	TRBD1	TRBJ1-2	ASSLSRGIPNYGYT
TRBV11-2	.	.	TRBJ1-1	ASSPHTEAF
TRBV5-8	.	.	TRBJ1-5	ASSLVVGQPQH
TRBV6-6	.	.	TRBJ1-1	ASSYNRVKNTEAF
TRBV7-9	few	TRBD2	TRBJ2-1	ASSARGGGRGYNEQF
TRBV9	few	.	TRBJ2-7	ASSMADGEQY
TRBV7-9	.	.	TRBJ2-7	ASSSSRTDTYEQY
TRBV5-5	.	.	TRBJ2-3	ASSVSGRRPDTQY
TRBV19	.	.	TRBJ2-3	ASGGVAANTQY
TRBV6-1	.	.	TRBJ1-1	ASSATNGGIVGTRGTEAF
TRBV19	.	TRBD2	TRBJ2-7	ASSTWTRSNEQY
TRBV4-3	.	TRBD1	TRBJ2-2	ASSQEEDRVENGELF
TRBV7-8	.	.	TRBJ2-7	ASSLMEDEQY
TRBV11-3	once	.	TRBJ2-1	ASSLATGSYNEQF
TRBV9	.	TRBD2	TRBJ2-5	ASSPTSGQETQY
TRBV25-1	.	.	TRBJ1-2	ASSGDGAKLNYGYT
TRBV4-2	once	.	TRBJ1-1	ASSQDLRGGYTEAF
TRBV27	.	TRBD2	TRBJ2-7	ASSLGTSGSSEQY
TRBV7-9	.	.	TRBJ1-5	ASSLVRLGGNQPQH
TRBV5-1	.	TRBD2	TRBJ2-3	ASTSSRGEGADTQY
TRBV25-1	.	.	TRBJ1-1	ASSEFRGLNTEAF
TRBV5-4	.	TRBD2	TRBJ2-7	ASSHSGRRSYEQY
TRBV9	few	.	TRBJ1-3	ASSVGRMLDTIY
TRBV2	.	.	TRBJ2-2	ASSEAGGNTGELF
TRBV19	.	TRBD1	TRBJ2-3	ASRNLGQGPDTQY
TRBV6-5	.	.	TRBJ1-1	ASSYTSGSTEAF
TRBV9	.	.	TRBJ2-7	ASSVFRDSYEQY